The TCR beta chain described here comes from a study of cytomegalovirus exposure and HLA in healthy donors. Background on the study: The approximately 110 validation repertoires used the same platform as the 550 to 750 first-cohort repertoires, a later analysis reported.

Libraries were prepared by immunoSEQ multiplex PCR; TCRdb keeps only in-frame clonotypes and omits some of them. The data contain about 150,000 clones, 70% to 90% of them singletons. Study conclusions and caveats: Reportedly, cytomegalovirus status was diagnosed with high sensitivity and specificity. Researchers counted around 150 TCR beta chains as cytomegalovirus-associated. Most TCR sequences showed up rarely, but some public TCRs showed up in many donors.

About this clone itself: The antigen is not known. At one of its ends the junction is not consistent with the germline gene, which may arise from a read error.

Germline lookup yields CDR1 SNHLY and CDR2 FYNNEI. CDR3 size: 16 residues. The sequence was collected from a man aged 18 to 29 in good health and CMV-seropositive. The chain joins TRBV2 to TRBJ2-2, with D maybe TRBD2 (5 bases). The specimen was PBMCs. The CDR3 DNA is TGTGCCAACAGTGAAGCGATGCGGGCCAACACCGGGGAGCTGTTTTTT. Translating gives CANSEAMRANTGELFF.